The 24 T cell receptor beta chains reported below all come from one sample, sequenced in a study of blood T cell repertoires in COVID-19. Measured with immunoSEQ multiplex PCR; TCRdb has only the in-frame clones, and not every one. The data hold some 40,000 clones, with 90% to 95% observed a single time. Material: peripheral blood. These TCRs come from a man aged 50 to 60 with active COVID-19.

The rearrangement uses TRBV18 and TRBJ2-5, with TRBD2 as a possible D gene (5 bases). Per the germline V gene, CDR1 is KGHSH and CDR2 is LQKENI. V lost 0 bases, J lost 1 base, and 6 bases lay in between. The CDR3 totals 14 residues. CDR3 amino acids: CASSPPAGQETQYF. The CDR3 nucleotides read TGTGCCAGCTCACCACCGGCGGGCCAAGAGACCCAGTACTTC.

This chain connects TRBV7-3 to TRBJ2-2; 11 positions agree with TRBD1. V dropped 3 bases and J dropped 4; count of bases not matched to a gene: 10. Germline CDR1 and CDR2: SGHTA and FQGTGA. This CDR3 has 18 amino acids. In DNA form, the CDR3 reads TGTGCCAGCAGCTTCCGGACAGGGGGCGATCGGGGCACCGGGGAGCTGTTTTTT. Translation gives CASSFRTGGDRGTGELFF.

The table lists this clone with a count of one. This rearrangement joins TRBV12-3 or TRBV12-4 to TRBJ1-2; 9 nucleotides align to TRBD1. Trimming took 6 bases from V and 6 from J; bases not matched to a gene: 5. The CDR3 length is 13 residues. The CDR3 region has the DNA TGTGCCAGCAGGTTACAGGGGGCGGATGGCTACACCTTC. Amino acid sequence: CASRLQGADGYTF.

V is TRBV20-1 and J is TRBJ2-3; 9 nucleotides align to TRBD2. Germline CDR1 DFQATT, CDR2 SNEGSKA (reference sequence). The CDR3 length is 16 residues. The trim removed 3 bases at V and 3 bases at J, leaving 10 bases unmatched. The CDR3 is CSASAPGLAGTDTQYF. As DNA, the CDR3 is TGCAGTGCTAGTGCCCCCGGGCTAGCGGGGACAGATACGCAGTATTTT.

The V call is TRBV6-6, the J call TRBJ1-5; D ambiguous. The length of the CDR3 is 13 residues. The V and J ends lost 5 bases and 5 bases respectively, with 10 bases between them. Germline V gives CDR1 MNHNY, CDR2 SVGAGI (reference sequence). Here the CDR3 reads CASSPLVDQPQHF. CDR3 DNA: TGTGCCAGCAGTCCGCTAGTGGATCAGCCCCAGCATTTT.

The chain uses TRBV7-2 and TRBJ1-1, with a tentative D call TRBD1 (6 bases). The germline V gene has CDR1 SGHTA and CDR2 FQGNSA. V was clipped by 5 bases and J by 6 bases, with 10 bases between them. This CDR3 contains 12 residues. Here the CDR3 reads CASSPRTAEAFF. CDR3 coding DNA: TGTGCCAGCAGCCCTAGGACAGCTGAAGCTTTCTTT.

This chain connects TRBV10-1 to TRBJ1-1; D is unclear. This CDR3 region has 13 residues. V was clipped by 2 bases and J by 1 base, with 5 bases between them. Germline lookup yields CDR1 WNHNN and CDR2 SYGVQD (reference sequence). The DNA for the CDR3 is TGCGCCAGCAGTGAGCGTAAGAACACTGAAGCTTTCTTT. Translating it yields CASSERKNTEAFF.

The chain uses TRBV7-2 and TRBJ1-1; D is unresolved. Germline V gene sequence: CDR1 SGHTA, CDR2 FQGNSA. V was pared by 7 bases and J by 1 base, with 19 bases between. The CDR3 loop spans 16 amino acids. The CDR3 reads CASKFFEGSRNTEAFF. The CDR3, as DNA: TGTGCCAGCAAATTTTTTGAGGGAAGTAGGAACACTGAAGCTTTCTTT.

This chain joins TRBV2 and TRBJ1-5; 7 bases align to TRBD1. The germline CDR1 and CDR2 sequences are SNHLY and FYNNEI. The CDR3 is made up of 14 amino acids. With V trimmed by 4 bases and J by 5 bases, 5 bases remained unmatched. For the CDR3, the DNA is TGTGCCAGCAGTGGGGACAGCCTTTATCAGCCCCAGCATTTT. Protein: CASSGDSLYQPQHF.

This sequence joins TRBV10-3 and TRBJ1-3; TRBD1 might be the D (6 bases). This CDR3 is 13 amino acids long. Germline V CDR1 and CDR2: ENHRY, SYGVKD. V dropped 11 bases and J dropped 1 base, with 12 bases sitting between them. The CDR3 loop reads CAVHRDSGNTIYF. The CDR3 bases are TGTGCCGTCCACAGGGATTCTGGAAACACCATATATTTT.

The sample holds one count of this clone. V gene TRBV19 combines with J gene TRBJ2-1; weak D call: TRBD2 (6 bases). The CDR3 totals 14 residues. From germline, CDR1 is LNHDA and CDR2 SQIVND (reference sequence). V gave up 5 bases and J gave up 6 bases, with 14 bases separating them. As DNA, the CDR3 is TGTGCCAGTAGTCCCCCGGGACTCCCCAATGAGCAGTTCTTC. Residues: CASSPPGLPNEQFF.

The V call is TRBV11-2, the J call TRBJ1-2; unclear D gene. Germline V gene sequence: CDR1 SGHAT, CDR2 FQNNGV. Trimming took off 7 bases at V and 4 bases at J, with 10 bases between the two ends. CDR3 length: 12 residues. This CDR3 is CASTLGSYGYTF. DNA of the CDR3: TGTGCCAGCACCCTAGGATCCTATGGCTACACCTTC.

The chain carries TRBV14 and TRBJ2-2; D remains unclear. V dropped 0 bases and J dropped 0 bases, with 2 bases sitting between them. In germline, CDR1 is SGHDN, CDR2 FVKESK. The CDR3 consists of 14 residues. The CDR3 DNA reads TGTGCCAGCAGCCAAGATACGAACACCGGGGAGCTGTTTTTT. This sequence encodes CASSQDTNTGELFF.

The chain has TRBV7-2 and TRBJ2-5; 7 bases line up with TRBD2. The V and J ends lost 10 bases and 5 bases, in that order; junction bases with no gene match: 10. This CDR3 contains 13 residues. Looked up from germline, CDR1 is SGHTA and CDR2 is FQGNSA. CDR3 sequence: CATFSGAGETQYF. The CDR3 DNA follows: TGTGCCACCTTCAGCGGGGCTGGGGAGACCCAGTACTTC.

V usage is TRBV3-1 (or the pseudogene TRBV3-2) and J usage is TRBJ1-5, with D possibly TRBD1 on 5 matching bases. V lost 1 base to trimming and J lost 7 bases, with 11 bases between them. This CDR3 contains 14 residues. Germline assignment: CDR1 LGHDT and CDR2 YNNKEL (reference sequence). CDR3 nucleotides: TGTGCCAGCAGCCAAGGGAGGGGAGACCAGCCCCAGCATTTT. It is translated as CASSQGRGDQPQHF.

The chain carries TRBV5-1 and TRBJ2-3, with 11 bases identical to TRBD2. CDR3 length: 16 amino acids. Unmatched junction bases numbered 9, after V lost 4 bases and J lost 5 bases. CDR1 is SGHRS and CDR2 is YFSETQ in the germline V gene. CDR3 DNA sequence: TGCGCCAGCAGCCGGGGCACTAGCGGGAGTTTAGATACGCAGTATTTT. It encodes CASSRGTSGSLDTQYF. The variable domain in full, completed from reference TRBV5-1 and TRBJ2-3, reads KAGVTQTPRYLIKTRGQQVTLSCSPISGHRSVSWYQQTPGQGLQFLFEYFSETQRNKGNFPGRFSGRQFSNSRSEMNVSTLELGDSALYLCASSRGTSGSLDTQYFGPGTRLTVL.

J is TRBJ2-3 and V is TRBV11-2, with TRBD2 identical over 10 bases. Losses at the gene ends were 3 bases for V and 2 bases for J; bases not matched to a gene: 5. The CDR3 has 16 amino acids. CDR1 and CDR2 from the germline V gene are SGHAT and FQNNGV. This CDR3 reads CASSLVSGRSTDTQYF. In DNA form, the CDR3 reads TGTGCCAGCAGCTTGGTTAGCGGGAGGTCCACAGATACGCAGTATTTT.

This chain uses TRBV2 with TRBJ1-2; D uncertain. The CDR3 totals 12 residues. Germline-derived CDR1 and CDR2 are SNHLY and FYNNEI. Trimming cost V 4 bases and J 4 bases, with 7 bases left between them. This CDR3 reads CASSAQSYGYTF. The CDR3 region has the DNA TGTGCCAGCAGTGCGCAGTCCTATGGCTACACCTTC.

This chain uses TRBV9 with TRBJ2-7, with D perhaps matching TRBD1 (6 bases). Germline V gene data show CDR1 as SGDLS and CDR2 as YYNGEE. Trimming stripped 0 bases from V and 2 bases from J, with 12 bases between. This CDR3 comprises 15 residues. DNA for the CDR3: TGTGCCAGCAGCGTAGCTACGGGACATACCTACGAGCAGTACTTC. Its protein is CASSVATGHTYEQYF. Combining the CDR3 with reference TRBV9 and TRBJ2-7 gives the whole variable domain DSGVTQTPKHLITATGQRVTLRCSPRSGDLSVYWYQQSLDQGLQFLIQYYNGEERAKGNILERFSAQQFPDLHSELNLSSLELGDSALYFCASSVATGHTYEQYFGPGTRLTVT.

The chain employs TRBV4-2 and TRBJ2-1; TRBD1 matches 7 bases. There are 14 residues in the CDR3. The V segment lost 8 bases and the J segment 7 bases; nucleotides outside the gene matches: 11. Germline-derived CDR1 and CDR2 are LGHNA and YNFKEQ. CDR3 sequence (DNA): TGTGCCAGCCAGACCGGAACAGGGGAAAATGAGCAGTTCTTC. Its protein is CASQTGTGENEQFF.

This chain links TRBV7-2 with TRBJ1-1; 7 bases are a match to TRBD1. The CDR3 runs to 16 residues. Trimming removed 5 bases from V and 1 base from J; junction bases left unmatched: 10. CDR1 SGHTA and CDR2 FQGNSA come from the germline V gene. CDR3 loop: CASSPGRGRGNTEAFF. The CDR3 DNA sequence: TGTGCCAGCAGCCCAGGAAGGGGGCGAGGGAACACTGAAGCTTTCTTT.

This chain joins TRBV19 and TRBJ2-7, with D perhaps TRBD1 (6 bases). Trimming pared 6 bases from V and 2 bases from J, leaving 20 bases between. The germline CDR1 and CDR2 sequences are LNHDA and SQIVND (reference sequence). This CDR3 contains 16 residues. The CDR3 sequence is CASRPLGGPSTYEQYF. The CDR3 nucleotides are TGTGCCAGTAGGCCTTTAGGGGGACCTTCCACCTACGAGCAGTACTTC.

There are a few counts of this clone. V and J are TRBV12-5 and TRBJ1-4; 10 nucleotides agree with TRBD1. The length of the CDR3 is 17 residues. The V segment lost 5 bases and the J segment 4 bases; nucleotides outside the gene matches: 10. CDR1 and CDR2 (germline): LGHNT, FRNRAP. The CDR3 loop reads CASGPEGTGVSNEKLFF. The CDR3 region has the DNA TGTGCTAGTGGTCCCGAAGGGACAGGGGTTAGTAATGAAAAACTGTTTTTT.

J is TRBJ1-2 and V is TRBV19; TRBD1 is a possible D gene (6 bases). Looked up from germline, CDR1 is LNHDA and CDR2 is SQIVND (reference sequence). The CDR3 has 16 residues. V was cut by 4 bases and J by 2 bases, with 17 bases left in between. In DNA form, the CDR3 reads TGTGCCAGTAGTACCCAAACGACAGGTTTCAACTATGGCTACACCTTC. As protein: CASSTQTTGFNYGYTF.